Following are 10 T cell receptor beta chains from one sample sequenced in a study of blood T cell repertoires in COVID-19. Some clones are missing from TCRdb's copy, which holds only in-frame ones; the method was immunoSEQ multiplex PCR. The sample includes tens of thousands of clones, 91% of them seen just once. What was sequenced was peripheral blood. Receptor source: a woman aged 45 to 65 in a cohort sampled during active COVID-19.

This clone was recorded a few times. The chain combines TRBV7-9 with TRBJ1-2, with 8 bases lining up with TRBD1. The CDR3 length is 14 residues. The germline V gene has CDR1 SEHNR and CDR2 FQNEAQ (reference sequence). Trimming took 4 bases from V and 6 from J; bases not matched to a gene: 7. CDR3 DNA sequence: TGTGCCAGCAGCTCAACGGACAGGGACAATGGCTACACCTTC. Translating it yields CASSSTDRDNGYTF.

The rearrangement links TRBV18 to TRBJ2-3; weak D call: TRBD2 (6 bases). CDR1 and CDR2 from the germline V gene are KGHSH and LQKENI. Trimming took 3 bases from V and 0 from J, leaving 7 bases between them. The CDR3 length is 14 residues. DNA of the CDR3: TGTGCCAGCTCACCGGGGACTAGCACAGATACGCAGTATTTT. It is translated as CASSPGTSTDTQYF.

The J gene is TRBJ1-2, the V gene TRBV12-3 or TRBV12-4; D not resolved. The V and J ends lost 4 bases and 10 bases respectively, with 13 bases between them. The CDR3 consists of 12 residues. As DNA, the CDR3 is TGTGCCAGCAGTTCCCGGGTGGATGCCTACACCTTC. This encodes CASSSRVDAYTF.

This chain connects TRBV5-1 to TRBJ2-5, with D maybe TRBD2 (6 bases). Germline CDR1 SGHRS, CDR2 YFSETQ. The CDR3 runs 15 residues. V dropped 4 bases and J dropped 3 bases, with 16 bases sitting between them. The CDR3: CASSPNLRGKETQYF. CDR3 coding DNA: TGCGCCAGCAGCCCTAACCTCCGGGGGAAAGAGACCCAGTACTTC.

V gene TRBV3-1 (or the pseudogene TRBV3-2) combines with J gene TRBJ1-3; TRBD1 matches at 7 bases. The CDR3 sequence is 14 residues long. Germline CDR1 and CDR2: LGHDT and YNNKEL (reference sequence). V lost 4 bases and J lost 2; bases outside the gene matches: 2. DNA for the CDR3: TGTGCCAGCAGCCCCGACAGGGCTGGAAACACCATATATTTT. Translation: CASSPDRAGNTIYF.

This clone was seen only a few times. The chain has TRBV2 and TRBJ1-3, with D unresolved. The CDR3 covers 13 residues. Looked up from germline, CDR1 is SNHLY and CDR2 is FYNNEI. Trimming pared 7 bases from V and 4 bases from J, leaving 11 bases between. The CDR3 DNA sequence: TGTGCCAGCATTCGGGAGACCGGAAACACCATATATTTT. It encodes CASIRETGNTIYF. The variable domain in full, completed from reference TRBV2 and TRBJ1-3, reads EPEVTQTPSHQVTQMGQEVILRCVPISNHLYFYWYRQILGQKVEFLVSFYNNEISEKSEIFDDQFSVERPDGSNFTLKIRSTKLEDSAMYFCASIRETGNTIYFGEGSWLTVV.

The genes are TRBV20-1 and TRBJ2-3, with D uncertain. V lost 6 bases and J 4 bases, leaving 8 bases between the germline ends. The CDR3 contains 11 residues. Germline CDR1 DFQATT, CDR2 SNEGSKA (reference sequence). CDR3 protein: CSASWSDTQYF. CDR3 DNA: TGCAGTGCAAGCTGGTCAGATACGCAGTATTTT.

The chain recombines TRBV5-1 with TRBJ2-7; 8 bases map to TRBD1. The ends lost 3 bases at V and 3 bases at J; junction bases unmatched: 5. CDR1 and CDR2 from the germline V gene are SGHRS and YFSETQ. The CDR3 is 14 amino acids. The CDR3 DNA is TGCGCCAGCAGCTCTCAGGGGGCGCTCTACGAGCAGTACTTC. Translated: CASSSQGALYEQYF.

The chain couples TRBV6-6 to TRBJ1-4; a weak D match, TRBD1 (5 bases). Germline lookup yields CDR1 MNHNY and CDR2 SVGAGI (reference sequence). V lost 4 bases and J lost 3, with 15 bases in between. The CDR3 totals 16 residues. The CDR3 sequence is CASSSTEFSPNEKLFF. CDR3 sequence (DNA): TGTGCCAGCAGTTCGACAGAGTTTAGCCCTAATGAAAAACTGTTTTTT.

The chain links TRBV27 to TRBJ2-1; the match to TRBD1 covers 7 bases. Trimming removed 2 bases from V and 2 bases from J; junction bases left unmatched: 0. Germline V gives CDR1 MNHEY, CDR2 SMNVEV (reference sequence). This CDR3 is built from 14 residues. The CDR3 DNA is TGTGCCAGCAGTTTAGGGACAGCCTACAATGAGCAGTTCTTC. It translates to CASSLGTAYNEQFF.